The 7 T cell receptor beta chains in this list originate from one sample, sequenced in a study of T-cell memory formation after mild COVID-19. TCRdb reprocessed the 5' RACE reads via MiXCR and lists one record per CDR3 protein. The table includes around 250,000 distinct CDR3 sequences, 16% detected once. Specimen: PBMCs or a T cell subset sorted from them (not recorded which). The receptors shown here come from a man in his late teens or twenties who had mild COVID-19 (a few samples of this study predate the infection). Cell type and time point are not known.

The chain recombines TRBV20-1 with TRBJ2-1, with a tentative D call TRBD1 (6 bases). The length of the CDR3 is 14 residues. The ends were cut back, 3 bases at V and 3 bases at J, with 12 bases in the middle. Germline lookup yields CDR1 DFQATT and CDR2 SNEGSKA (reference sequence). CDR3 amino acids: CSARPWGLYNEQFF. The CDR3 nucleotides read TGCAGTGCTAGGCCCTGGGGGCTCTACAATGAGCAGTTCTTC.

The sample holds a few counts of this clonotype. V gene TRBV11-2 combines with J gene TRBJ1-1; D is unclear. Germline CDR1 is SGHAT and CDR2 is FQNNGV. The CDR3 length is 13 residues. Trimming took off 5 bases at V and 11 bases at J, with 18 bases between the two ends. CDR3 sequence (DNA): TGTGCCAGCAGCCCAGCAGCGAACCTGGGGGCTTTCTTT. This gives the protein CASSPAANLGAFF.

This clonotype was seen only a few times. In nucleotides, the CDR3 is TGTGCCAGCAGCCACGTGGACCTCGACAATGAGCAGTTCTTC. This encodes CASSHVDLDNEQFF. The chain joins TRBV3-1 to TRBJ2-1; D gene uncertain. The CDR3 loop spans 14 amino acids. V was shortened by 3 bases and J by 5 bases, with 11 bases between the two germline ends. Germline V gene data show CDR1 as LGHDT and CDR2 as YNNKEL (reference sequence).

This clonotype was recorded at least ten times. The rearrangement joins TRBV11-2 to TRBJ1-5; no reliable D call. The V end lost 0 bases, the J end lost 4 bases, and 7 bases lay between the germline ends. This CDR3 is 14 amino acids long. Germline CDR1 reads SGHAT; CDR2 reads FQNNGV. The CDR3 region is CASSLDGGNQPQHF. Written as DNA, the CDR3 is TGTGCCAGCAGCTTAGATGGCGGGAATCAGCCCCAGCATTTT. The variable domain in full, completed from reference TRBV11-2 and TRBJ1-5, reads EAGVAQSPRYKIIEKRQSVAFWCNPISGHATLYWYQQILGQGPKLLIQFQNNGVVDDSQLPKDRFSAERLKGVDSTLKIQPAKLEDSAVYLCASSLDGGNQPQHFGDGTRLSIL.

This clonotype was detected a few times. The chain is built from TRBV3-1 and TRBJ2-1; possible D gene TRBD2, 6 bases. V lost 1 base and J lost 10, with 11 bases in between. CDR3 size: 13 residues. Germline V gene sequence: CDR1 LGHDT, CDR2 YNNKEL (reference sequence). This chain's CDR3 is CASSQVGAGEQFF. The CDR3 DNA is TGTGCCAGCAGCCAAGTCGGGGCGGGGGAGCAGTTCTTC.

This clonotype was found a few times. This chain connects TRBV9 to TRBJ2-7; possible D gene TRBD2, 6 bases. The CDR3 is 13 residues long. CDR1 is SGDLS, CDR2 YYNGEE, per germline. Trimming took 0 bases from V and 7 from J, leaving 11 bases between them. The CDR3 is CASSVDPEGEQYV. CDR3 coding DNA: TGTGCCAGCAGCGTAGACCCGGAGGGGGAGCAGTACGTC.

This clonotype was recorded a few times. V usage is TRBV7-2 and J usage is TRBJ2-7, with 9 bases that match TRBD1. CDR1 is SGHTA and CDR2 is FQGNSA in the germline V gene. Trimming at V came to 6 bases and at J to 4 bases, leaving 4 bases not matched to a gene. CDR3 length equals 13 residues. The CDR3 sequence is CASSWDRDYEQYV. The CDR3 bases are TGTGCCAGCAGTTGGGACAGGGATTACGAGCAGTACGTC.